This T cell receptor (beta chain) stems from a study of T cells in localized non-small cell lung cancer. General observations from the study: Turning up in adjacent lung were a median roughly 62 of the top 100 tumor clones.

Per germline, CDR1 MGHRA and CDR2 YSYEKL. Deletions cut 5 bases from V and 1 base from J, with 5 bases between. This CDR3 spans 13 amino acids. Worth noting for this clone: The antigen remains unidentified.

Clones were read by immunoSEQ multiplex PCR, and TCRdb kept only the in-frame ones, dropping some. Counted here are about 25,000 clones, 92% occurring once; the ten biggest clones make up 2.5% to 3%. The input for sequencing was peripheral blood, taken before any cancer treatment. The rearrangement joins TRBV4-1 to TRBJ2-2; D is ambiguous. The receptor's source is a woman aged 40-69 years with stage I lung adenocarcinoma. The CDR3 is CASSYKNTGELFF. CDR3 DNA sequence: TGCGCCAGCAGCTACAAGAACACCGGGGAGCTGTTTTTT.